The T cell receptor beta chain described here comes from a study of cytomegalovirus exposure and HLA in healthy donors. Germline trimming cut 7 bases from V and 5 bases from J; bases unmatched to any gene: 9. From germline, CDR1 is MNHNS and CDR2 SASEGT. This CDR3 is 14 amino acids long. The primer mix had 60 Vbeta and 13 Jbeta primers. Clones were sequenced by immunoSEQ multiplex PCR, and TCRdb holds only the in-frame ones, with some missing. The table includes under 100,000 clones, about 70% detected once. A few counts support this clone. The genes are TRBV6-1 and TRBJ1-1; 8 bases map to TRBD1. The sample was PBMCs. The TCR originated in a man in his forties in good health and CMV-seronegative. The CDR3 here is CASIKPGGNTEAFF. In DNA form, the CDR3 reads TGTGCCAGCATTAAACCAGGGGGCAATACTGAAGCTTTCTTT.